This T cell receptor (beta chain) was recorded in a study of T cell responses to AZD1222 COVID-19 vaccine. This clone was seen once. With 8 bases clipped from V and 6 bases from J, the junction kept 7 bases outside the gene matches. CDR1 MDHEN and CDR2 SYDVKM come from the germline V gene. This CDR3 comprises 14 residues. TCRdb's table, derived via immunoSEQ multiplex PCR, lists solely in-frame clones and lacks some. The repertoire has fewer than 130,000 clones, 90% to 95% of them found once; the top ten carry roughly 2%. This TCR came from an adult in good health. The rearrangement joins TRBV28 to TRBJ2-3; TRBD2 aligns across 11 bases. Sample: peripheral blood, taken on day 0 of AZD1222 vaccination. In nucleotides, the CDR3 is TGTGCCAGCGGTAGCGGGGGGGCCTCGGATACGCAGTATTTT. Protein product: CASGSGGASDTQYF. The variable domain in full, with the rest retrieved from reference TRBV28 and TRBJ2-3, is DVKVTQSSRYLVKRTGEKVFLECVQDMDHENMFWYRQDPGLGLRLIYFSYDVKMKEKGDIPEGYSVSREKKERFSLILESASTNQTSMYLCASGSGGASDTQYFGPGTRLTVL.